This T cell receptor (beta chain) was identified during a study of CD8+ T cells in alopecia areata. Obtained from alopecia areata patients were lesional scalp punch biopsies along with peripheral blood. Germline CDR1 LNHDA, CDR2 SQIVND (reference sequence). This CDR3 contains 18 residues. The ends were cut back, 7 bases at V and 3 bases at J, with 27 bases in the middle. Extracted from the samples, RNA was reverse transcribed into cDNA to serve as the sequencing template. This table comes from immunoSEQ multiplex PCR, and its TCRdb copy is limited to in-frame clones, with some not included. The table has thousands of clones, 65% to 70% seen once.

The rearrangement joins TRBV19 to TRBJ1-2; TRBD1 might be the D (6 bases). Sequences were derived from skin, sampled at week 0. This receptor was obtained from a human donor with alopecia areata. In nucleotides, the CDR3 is TGTGCCAGTACTCCTACCCGGAACCAGGGGAAGAAAGACTATGGCTACACCTTC. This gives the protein CASTPTRNQGKKDYGYTF.